The clone carrying this TCR beta chain appeared a few times. Its antigen is unidentified. CDR1 SGHRS and CDR2 YFSETQ come from the germline V gene. The CDR3 consists of 16 residues. Trimming removed 0 bases from V and 6 bases from J; junction bases left unmatched: 5. The data belong to a study of cytomegalovirus exposure and HLA in healthy donors. General observations from the study: In a later analysis, donors in an Asian-associated ancestry cluster reportedly had fewer N-insertions in productive TCRs than the cohort mean. Earlier results showed most TCR beta V segments being productive about 90% or about 30% of the time.

PCR employed 60 Vbeta and 13 Jbeta primers. Only in-frame clones appear in the TCRdb table, and some are missing; sequencing was by immunoSEQ multiplex PCR. This table has roughly 140,000 clones, 79% appearing once. This receptor was obtained from a woman aged 40 to 49 in good health and CMV-seropositive. The sample comprised PBMCs. The chain couples TRBV5-1 to TRBJ2-3; the match to TRBD1 covers 12 bases. The CDR3 DNA reads TGCGCCAGCAGCTTGGAGGGACAGGGGGCTTGGGATACGCAGTATTTT. The encoded protein is CASSLEGQGAWDTQYF.